This T cell receptor (beta chain) was observed in a study of graft-versus-host responses after intestinal transplantation. The wider study: The transplants performed in recipients were multivisceral, liver-intestinal, or isolated intestinal. Every recipient underwent anti-thymocyte globulin induction, then tacrolimus and steroids for 3 to 4 years.

Of note for this clone: What it binds is unknown.

TCRdb's copy holds only in-frame clones and misses some; the assay was immunoSEQ multiplex PCR. The data hold over 35,000 clones, with 75% to 95% observed a single time. General observations from the study: High graft-versus-host to host-versus-graft clonal ratios were seen in allografts of patients with graft-donor T cell macrochimerism.

Sequenced material: PBMCs, taken around 330 days after intestinal transplant. The receptor was derived from a human patient who received an intestinal transplant, so some T cells may come from the graft donor.

CDR3 nucleotide sequence: TGTGCCACCAGCTGCCGGGACAGACTTTATAGCAATCAGCCCCAGCATTTT. The encoded protein is CATSCRDRLYSNQPQHF. The chain uses TRBV15 and TRBJ1-5, with 7 nucleotides matching TRBD1. Germline trimming cut 5 bases from V and 0 bases from J; bases unmatched to any gene: 10. The germline V gene has CDR1 LNHNV and CDR2 YYDKDF (reference sequence). This CDR3 comprises 17 residues.